This T cell receptor (beta chain) was identified during a study of blood T cell repertoires in COVID-19. Turning to the study itself: There were acute and convalescent COVID-19 samples, and they came from the United States, Italy and Spain. PBMCs, B-cell-depleted T cells, or T cells provided the cDNA or gDNA that made up the material.

This CDR3 spans 14 amino acids. With 5 bases removed from V and 4 bases from J, the gap between germline ends came to 14 bases. Germline-derived CDR1 and CDR2 are MNHEY and SVGEGT. Original methodology: Researchers report that nucleated cell counts were estimated from reference gene primer amplification. The protocol was immunoSEQ multiplex PCR, while the TCRdb copy is restricted to in-frame clones and leaves out a portion. The V and J calls and clone size come from that table; D and trimming were worked out from the DNA. The sample consists of 35,000 to 45,000 clones, roughly 85% of them appearing once.

Sequencing was done on a sample of peripheral blood. The TCR originated in a human donor in a cohort sampled during active COVID-19. The J gene is TRBJ1-2, the V gene TRBV6-2 or TRBV6-3, with a tentative D call TRBD1 (6 bases). For the CDR3, the DNA is TGTGCCAGCAGTCAGAGAACAGGGATCTATGGCTACACCTTC. Translated, it gives CASSQRTGIYGYTF.